This TCR beta chain was retrieved from a study of naive and memory T cell subsets. Study-wide results and caveats: Naive repertoires, especially CD8, held a few larger clonotypes, possibly memory cells re-expressing CD45RA.

In germline, CDR1 is MNHEY, CDR2 SMNVEV (reference sequence). This CDR3 spans 13 amino acids. Losses at the gene ends were 4 bases for V and 4 bases for J; bases not matched to a gene: 2. With regard to this clonotype: The antigen remains undetermined.

An equimolar mix of two oligonucleotides served as the beta constant-region primer for TRBC1 and TRBC2. The ligated cDNA underwent four PCR rounds using SP2 and nested alpha and beta constant-region primers. The cDNA 3' end received a ligated single-stranded oligonucleotide carrying the SP2 primer and a 12-nucleotide UMI. MiXCR, run by TCRdb on the UMI-ligation and nested PCR reads, gives a single entry per CDR3 protein. Of around 140,000 distinct CDR3 sequences in the sample, 20% to 25% were seen once. CD8 T cells were positively selected from what remained after CD4 positive selection. This TCR derives from a human donor in good health. This chain connects TRBV27 to TRBJ1-1; the match to TRBD1 covers 8 bases. The sample taken for sequencing was naive CD4+ T cells from blood. The CDR3 sequence is CASSSRGLTEAFF. In nucleotides, the CDR3 is TGTGCCAGCAGTTCCAGGGGGCTCACTGAAGCTTTCTTT.